The entry below gives a single TCR beta chain sequence along with its context. Its antigen remains unknown. Germline assignment: CDR1 SGHTA and CDR2 FQGNSA. V was shortened by 5 bases and J by 1 base, with 2 bases between the two germline ends. The CDR3 extends over 11 amino acids. The data were taken from a study of CD8+ T cells in alopecia areata. Across the study: The SALT score measured affected scalp surface percentage in treated patients. General study points: Alopecia totalis/universalis scalp especially showed more expanded CD8+ clones than normal scalp.

Following RNA extraction, reverse transcription yielded cDNA that acted as the sequencing template. Profiled with immunoSEQ multiplex PCR; TCRdb holds only in-frame clones, not every one. This table has some 200,000 clones, roughly three fifths appearing once. Treatment given: oral pan-JAK inhibitor, 5-10 mg twice daily. The starting material was CD4+ T cells sorted from blood, obtained at week 4, from a patient treated with tofacitinib. J is TRBJ1-2 and V is TRBV7-2; D unresolved. The receptor's source is a human donor with alopecia areata. CDR3 sequence: CASSRNYGYTF. The CDR3 DNA follows: TGTGCCAGCAGCCGTAACTATGGCTACACCTTC.